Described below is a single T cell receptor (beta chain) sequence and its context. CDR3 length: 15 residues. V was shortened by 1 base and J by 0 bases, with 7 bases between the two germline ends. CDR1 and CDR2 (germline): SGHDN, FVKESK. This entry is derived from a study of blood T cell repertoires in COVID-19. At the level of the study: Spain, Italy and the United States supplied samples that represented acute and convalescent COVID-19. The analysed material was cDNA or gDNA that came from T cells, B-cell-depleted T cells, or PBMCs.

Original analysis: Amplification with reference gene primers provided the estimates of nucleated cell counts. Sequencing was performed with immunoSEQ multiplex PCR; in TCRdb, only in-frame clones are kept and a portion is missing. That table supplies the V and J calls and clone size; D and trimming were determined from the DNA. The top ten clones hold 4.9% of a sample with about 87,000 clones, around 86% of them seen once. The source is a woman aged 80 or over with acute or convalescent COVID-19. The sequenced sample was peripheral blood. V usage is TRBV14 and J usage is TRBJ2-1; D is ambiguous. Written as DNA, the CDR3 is TGTGCCAGCAGCCAAGTTGTCAGCTCCTACAATGAGCAGTTCTTC. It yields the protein CASSQVVSSYNEQFF.